This record covers a single T cell receptor (beta chain). J gave up 3 bases and V 6 bases, and 2 bases lay outside the gene matches. This CDR3 comprises 12 residues. Germline CDR1 SGHAT, CDR2 FQNNGV. This sample is part of a study of blood T cell repertoires in COVID-19. Study-level background: Acute and convalescent COVID-19 specimens originated in the United States, Italy and Spain. Nucleic acid was either cDNA or gDNA, and it came from T cells, B-cell-depleted T cells, or PBMCs.

Per the study methods: Estimation of nucleated cell counts relied on the amplification of reference gene primers. Measured with immunoSEQ multiplex PCR; TCRdb has only the in-frame clones, and not every one. V, J and clone size were drawn from that table, and D and trimming were deduced from the DNA. The sample has 100,000 to 150,000 clones, around 81% seen once. Sequenced: peripheral blood. This chain joins TRBV11-2 and TRBJ2-7, with 7 bases fitting TRBD1. The receptor was derived from a woman between 45 and 60 years old with acute or convalescent COVID-19. The CDR3 bases are TGTGCCAGCAGTCGACAGGGCTACGAGCAGTACTTC. It specifies CASSRQGYEQYF.